These 21 T cell receptor beta chains were all obtained from the same sample, sequenced in a study of T cell responses to AZD1222 COVID-19 vaccine. This table comes from immunoSEQ multiplex PCR, and its TCRdb copy is limited to in-frame clones, with some not included. The data show about 100,000 clones, more than 70% seen once. The sequencing here drew on peripheral blood, taken on day 0 of AZD1222 vaccination. These receptors originate from an adult in good health.

The chain recombines TRBV14 with TRBJ2-1, with TRBD1 identical over 9 bases. The germline V gene has CDR1 SGHDN and CDR2 FVKESK. This CDR3 comprises 16 residues. J lost 9 bases, V lost 1 base, and 10 bases had no gene match. CDR3 nucleotide sequence: TGTGCCAGCAGCCAAGTAACGGGACAGGGTACGGGTGAGCAGTTCTTC. This encodes CASSQVTGQGTGEQFF.

This chain connects TRBV7-2 to TRBJ2-1; 10 bases map to TRBD2. This CDR3 is 14 amino acids long. V gave up 4 bases and J gave up 6 bases; unmatched junction bases: 3. Germline V gives CDR1 SGHTA, CDR2 FQGNSA. The CDR3 coding sequence is TGTGCCAGCAGCTCTGCTAGCGGGAGCAATGAGCAGTTCTTC. The encoded protein is CASSSASGSNEQFF.

This clone was seen more than once but under ten times. The genes are TRBV28 and TRBJ2-6; tentative D call: TRBD2 (5 bases). V shed 1 base and J shed 1 base, with 11 bases lying between them. The germline V gene encodes CDR1 MDHEN and CDR2 SYDVKM. The CDR3 has 17 residues. The CDR3, as DNA: TGTGCCAGCAGTTTATTAGTCAGACTATCTGGGGCCAACGTCCTGACTTTC. Protein product: CASSLLVRLSGANVLTF. The entire variable domain, with the rest obtained from reference TRBV28 and TRBJ2-6, is as follows: DVKVTQSSRYLVKRTGEKVFLECVQDMDHENMFWYRQDPGLGLRLIYFSYDVKMKEKGDIPEGYSVSREKKERFSLILESASTNQTSMYLCASSLLVRLSGANVLTFGAGSRLTVL.

This rearrangement joins TRBV9 to TRBJ2-1, with no clear D. The CDR3 contains 15 residues. V was pared by 0 bases and J by 0 bases, with 7 bases between. Germline CDR1 and CDR2: SGDLS and YYNGEE. CDR3 coding DNA: TGTGCCAGCAGCGTAGGGAAGAGCTCCTACAATGAGCAGTTCTTC. This encodes CASSVGKSSYNEQFF. Supplemented by reference TRBV9 and TRBJ2-1, the full variable domain reads DSGVTQTPKHLITATGQRVTLRCSPRSGDLSVYWYQQSLDQGLQFLIQYYNGEERAKGNILERFSAQQFPDLHSELNLSSLELGDSALYFCASSVGKSSYNEQFFGPGTRLTVL.

The rearrangement links TRBV28 to TRBJ2-7; 9 bases are shared with TRBD2. Germline V gene data show CDR1 as MDHEN and CDR2 as SYDVKM. V shed 8 bases, J shed 5 bases, and the junction held 13 bases outside the gene matches. This CDR3 is 15 amino acids long. CDR3 bases: TGTGCCAGCCCCCCTCCGGGACTAGCCCCCCACGAGCAGTACTTC. It specifies CASPPPGLAPHEQYF.

V is TRBV11-3 and J is TRBJ1-1; maybe TRBD1 (5 bases). CDR1 SGHNT and CDR2 YENEEA come from the germline V gene. The CDR3 has 13 residues. V lost 5 bases and J lost 5, with 12 bases in between. The CDR3 spells CASSKGQWTEAFF. The CDR3, as DNA: TGTGCCAGCAGCAAAGGACAATGGACTGAAGCTTTCTTT.

This chain joins TRBV19 and TRBJ2-1; the match to TRBD1 covers 7 bases. Losses at the gene ends were 7 bases for V and 7 bases for J; bases not matched to a gene: 22. The CDR3 extends over 18 amino acids. The V gene's germline CDR1 is LNHDA and CDR2 SQIVND (reference sequence). The CDR3 nucleotides are TGTGCCAGTACTCATCACGCGACAGGGATTGTACTTCAGAATGAGCAGTTCTTC. This sequence encodes CASTHHATGIVLQNEQFF.

The rearrangement joins TRBV19 to TRBJ1-3; no firm D call. The germline V gene encodes CDR1 LNHDA and CDR2 SQIVND (reference sequence). V was clipped by 5 bases and J by 0 bases, with 11 bases between them. This CDR3 region has 15 residues. CDR3 sequence: CASSVSAFSGNTIYF. CDR3 in DNA: TGTGCCAGTAGTGTGTCAGCGTTCTCTGGAAACACCATATATTTT.

This sequence joins TRBV5-1 and TRBJ2-3; unclear D gene. Trimming left V 0 bases short and J 4 bases short, with 12 bases between. CDR1 is SGHRS, CDR2 YFSETQ, per germline. The length of the CDR3 is 15 residues. This CDR3 reads CASSLAASSSDTQYF. Written as DNA, the CDR3 is TGCGCCAGCAGCTTGGCCGCCTCGAGTTCAGATACGCAGTATTTT.

In its sample, this clone was seen a few times. The chain couples TRBV2 to TRBJ1-1; tentative D call: TRBD1 (5 bases). The V gene lost 8 bases and the J gene lost 3 bases, with 10 bases spanning the gap. Per the germline V gene, CDR1 is SNHLY and CDR2 is FYNNEI. This CDR3 region has 12 residues. CDR3 DNA: TGTGCCAGCGCCGACAGTTACACTGAAGCTTTCTTT. Residues: CASADSYTEAFF.

V gene TRBV7-2 combines with J gene TRBJ2-1; D remains ambiguous. This CDR3 spans 15 amino acids. The germline V gene encodes CDR1 SGHTA and CDR2 FQGNSA. The V and J ends lost 2 bases and 4 bases respectively, with 12 bases between them. The CDR3, as DNA: TGTGCCAGCAGCTTACTCGCCTCCCCTTACAATGAGCAGTTCTTC. Encoded protein: CASSLLASPYNEQFF.

This rearrangement joins TRBV12-3 or TRBV12-4 to TRBJ1-2, with 7 bases aligning to TRBD1. J was trimmed by 4 bases and V by 6 bases; bases with no gene match: 2. The CDR3 totals 12 residues. The CDR3 sequence: CASSPGGYGYTF. The CDR3 DNA reads TGTGCCAGCAGCCCAGGGGGCTATGGCTACACCTTC.

V and J are TRBV10-2 and TRBJ1-1; D might be TRBD1 (5 bases). Trimming cost V 7 bases and J 5 bases, with 14 bases left between them. The germline V gene has CDR1 WSHSY and CDR2 SAAADI. The CDR3 totals 13 residues. In DNA, the CDR3 is TGCGCCAGCACAACGGGGGAAGGGACTGAAGCTTTCTTT. Protein: CASTTGEGTEAFF.

The rearrangement links TRBV18 to TRBJ2-2; TRBD1 agrees at 7 bases. Germline V lookup: CDR1 KGHSH, CDR2 LQKENI. With V trimmed by 6 bases and J by 0 bases, 4 bases remained unmatched. CDR3 length: 15 residues. The CDR3 reads CASSRQGTNTGELFF. CDR3 sequence (DNA): TGTGCCAGCTCTCGACAGGGTACGAACACCGGGGAGCTGTTTTTT.

This chain uses TRBV9 with TRBJ2-3; 10 bases map to TRBD2. V was clipped by 2 bases and J by 3 bases; unmatched bases: 6. The CDR3 extends over 16 amino acids. The V gene's germline CDR1 is SGDLS and CDR2 YYNGEE. CDR3 in amino acids: CASSVASGSRTDTQYF. DNA for the CDR3: TGTGCCAGCAGCGTCGCTAGCGGGAGTCGGACAGATACGCAGTATTTT. Complete variable domain (other parts from reference TRBV9 and TRBJ2-3): DSGVTQTPKHLITATGQRVTLRCSPRSGDLSVYWYQQSLDQGLQFLIQYYNGEERAKGNILERFSAQQFPDLHSELNLSSLELGDSALYFCASSVASGSRTDTQYFGPGTRLTVL.

In its sample, this clone was seen a few times. The sample carries other DNA sequences with the same CDR3. DNA for the CDR3: TGTGCCAGCAGTGGTAGCGGTTACAATGAGCAGTTCTTC. The encoded protein is CASSGSGYNEQFF. The J gene is TRBJ2-1, the V gene TRBV2, with D possibly being TRBD2 (6 bases). CDR3 length: 13 residues. Deletions cut 4 bases from V and 4 bases from J, with 8 bases between. In germline, CDR1 is SNHLY, CDR2 FYNNEI.

The chain employs TRBV27 and TRBJ1-5; 9 positions match TRBD1. The CDR3 extends over 15 amino acids. The germline gives CDR1 MNHEY, CDR2 SMNVEV (reference sequence). With V trimmed by 6 bases and J by 4 bases, 7 bases remained unmatched. As DNA, the CDR3 is TGTGCCAGCAGACAGGGACAGGGTAGGAATCAGCCCCAGCATTTT. This gives the protein CASRQGQGRNQPQHF.

The chain recombines TRBV28 with TRBJ1-2, with TRBD1 matching over 7 bases. The length of the CDR3 is 13 residues. Germline CDR1 and CDR2: MDHEN and SYDVKM. Trimming took 7 bases from V and 2 from J; bases not matched to a gene: 4. CDR3 nucleotides: TGTGCCAGCATCCAGGACAGGAACTATGGCTACACCTTC. Its protein product is CASIQDRNYGYTF.

The chain recombines TRBV6-2 or TRBV6-3 with TRBJ2-6; D is possibly TRBD1 (6 bases). CDR3 size: 15 residues. V lost 6 bases and J lost 3, with 12 bases in between. The germline CDR1 and CDR2 sequences are MNHEY and SVGEGT. The CDR3 sequence: CASSKQGSGANVLTF. Written as DNA, the CDR3 is TGTGCCAGCAGCAAACAGGGTAGTGGGGCCAACGTCCTGACTTTC.

V usage is TRBV6-5 and J usage is TRBJ1-1, with no clear D. CDR1 is MNHEY, CDR2 SVGAGI, per germline. V was clipped by 2 bases and J by 2 bases, with 9 bases between them. The CDR3 totals 14 residues. The CDR3 region has the DNA TGTGCCAGCAGTTACGAAAAGGTAAACACTGAAGCTTTCTTT. It encodes CASSYEKVNTEAFF.

V and J are TRBV5-1 and TRBJ2-2, with TRBD2 matching 8 bases. CDR1 and CDR2 (germline): SGHRS, YFSETQ. V was pared by 0 bases and J by 6 bases, with 10 bases of the junction left unmatched. CDR3 length equals 17 residues. CDR3 in amino acids: CASSLDFSGVTAGELFF. The CDR3 coding sequence is TGCGCCAGCAGCTTGGACTTTAGCGGGGTGACCGCCGGGGAGCTGTTTTTT. The full variable domain, rest sourced from reference TRBV5-1 and TRBJ2-2, is KAGVTQTPRYLIKTRGQQVTLSCSPISGHRSVSWYQQTPGQGLQFLFEYFSETQRNKGNFPGRFSGRQFSNSRSEMNVSTLELGDSALYLCASSLDFSGVTAGELFFGEGSRLTVL.